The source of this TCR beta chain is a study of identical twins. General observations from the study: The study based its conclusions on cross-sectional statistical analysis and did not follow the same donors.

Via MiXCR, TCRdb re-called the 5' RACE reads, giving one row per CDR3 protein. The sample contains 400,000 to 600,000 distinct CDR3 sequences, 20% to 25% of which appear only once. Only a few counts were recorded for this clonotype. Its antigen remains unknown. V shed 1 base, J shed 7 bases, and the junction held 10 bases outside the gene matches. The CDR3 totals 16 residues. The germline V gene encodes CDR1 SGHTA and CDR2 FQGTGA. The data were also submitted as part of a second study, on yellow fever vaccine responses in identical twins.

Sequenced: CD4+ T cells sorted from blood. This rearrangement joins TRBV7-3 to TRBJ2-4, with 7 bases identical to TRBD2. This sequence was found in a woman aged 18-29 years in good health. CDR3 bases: TGTGCCAGCAGCTTAAACCCTGGCGGGAGTGGGAACATTCAGTACTTC. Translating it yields CASSLNPGGSGNIQYF.